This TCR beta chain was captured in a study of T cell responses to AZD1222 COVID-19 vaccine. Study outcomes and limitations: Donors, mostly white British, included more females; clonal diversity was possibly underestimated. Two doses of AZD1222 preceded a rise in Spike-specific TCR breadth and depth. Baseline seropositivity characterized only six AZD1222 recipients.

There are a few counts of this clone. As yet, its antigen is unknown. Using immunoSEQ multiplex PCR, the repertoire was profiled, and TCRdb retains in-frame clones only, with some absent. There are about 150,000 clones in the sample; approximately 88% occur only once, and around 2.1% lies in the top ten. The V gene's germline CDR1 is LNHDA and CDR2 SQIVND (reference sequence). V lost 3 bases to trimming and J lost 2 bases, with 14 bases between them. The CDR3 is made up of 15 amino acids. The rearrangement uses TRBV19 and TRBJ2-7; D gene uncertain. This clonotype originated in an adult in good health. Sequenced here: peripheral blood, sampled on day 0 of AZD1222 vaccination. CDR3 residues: CASSIGPSLAYEQYF. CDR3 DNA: TGTGCCAGTAGTATCGGCCCCTCCCTAGCCTACGAGCAGTACTTC.